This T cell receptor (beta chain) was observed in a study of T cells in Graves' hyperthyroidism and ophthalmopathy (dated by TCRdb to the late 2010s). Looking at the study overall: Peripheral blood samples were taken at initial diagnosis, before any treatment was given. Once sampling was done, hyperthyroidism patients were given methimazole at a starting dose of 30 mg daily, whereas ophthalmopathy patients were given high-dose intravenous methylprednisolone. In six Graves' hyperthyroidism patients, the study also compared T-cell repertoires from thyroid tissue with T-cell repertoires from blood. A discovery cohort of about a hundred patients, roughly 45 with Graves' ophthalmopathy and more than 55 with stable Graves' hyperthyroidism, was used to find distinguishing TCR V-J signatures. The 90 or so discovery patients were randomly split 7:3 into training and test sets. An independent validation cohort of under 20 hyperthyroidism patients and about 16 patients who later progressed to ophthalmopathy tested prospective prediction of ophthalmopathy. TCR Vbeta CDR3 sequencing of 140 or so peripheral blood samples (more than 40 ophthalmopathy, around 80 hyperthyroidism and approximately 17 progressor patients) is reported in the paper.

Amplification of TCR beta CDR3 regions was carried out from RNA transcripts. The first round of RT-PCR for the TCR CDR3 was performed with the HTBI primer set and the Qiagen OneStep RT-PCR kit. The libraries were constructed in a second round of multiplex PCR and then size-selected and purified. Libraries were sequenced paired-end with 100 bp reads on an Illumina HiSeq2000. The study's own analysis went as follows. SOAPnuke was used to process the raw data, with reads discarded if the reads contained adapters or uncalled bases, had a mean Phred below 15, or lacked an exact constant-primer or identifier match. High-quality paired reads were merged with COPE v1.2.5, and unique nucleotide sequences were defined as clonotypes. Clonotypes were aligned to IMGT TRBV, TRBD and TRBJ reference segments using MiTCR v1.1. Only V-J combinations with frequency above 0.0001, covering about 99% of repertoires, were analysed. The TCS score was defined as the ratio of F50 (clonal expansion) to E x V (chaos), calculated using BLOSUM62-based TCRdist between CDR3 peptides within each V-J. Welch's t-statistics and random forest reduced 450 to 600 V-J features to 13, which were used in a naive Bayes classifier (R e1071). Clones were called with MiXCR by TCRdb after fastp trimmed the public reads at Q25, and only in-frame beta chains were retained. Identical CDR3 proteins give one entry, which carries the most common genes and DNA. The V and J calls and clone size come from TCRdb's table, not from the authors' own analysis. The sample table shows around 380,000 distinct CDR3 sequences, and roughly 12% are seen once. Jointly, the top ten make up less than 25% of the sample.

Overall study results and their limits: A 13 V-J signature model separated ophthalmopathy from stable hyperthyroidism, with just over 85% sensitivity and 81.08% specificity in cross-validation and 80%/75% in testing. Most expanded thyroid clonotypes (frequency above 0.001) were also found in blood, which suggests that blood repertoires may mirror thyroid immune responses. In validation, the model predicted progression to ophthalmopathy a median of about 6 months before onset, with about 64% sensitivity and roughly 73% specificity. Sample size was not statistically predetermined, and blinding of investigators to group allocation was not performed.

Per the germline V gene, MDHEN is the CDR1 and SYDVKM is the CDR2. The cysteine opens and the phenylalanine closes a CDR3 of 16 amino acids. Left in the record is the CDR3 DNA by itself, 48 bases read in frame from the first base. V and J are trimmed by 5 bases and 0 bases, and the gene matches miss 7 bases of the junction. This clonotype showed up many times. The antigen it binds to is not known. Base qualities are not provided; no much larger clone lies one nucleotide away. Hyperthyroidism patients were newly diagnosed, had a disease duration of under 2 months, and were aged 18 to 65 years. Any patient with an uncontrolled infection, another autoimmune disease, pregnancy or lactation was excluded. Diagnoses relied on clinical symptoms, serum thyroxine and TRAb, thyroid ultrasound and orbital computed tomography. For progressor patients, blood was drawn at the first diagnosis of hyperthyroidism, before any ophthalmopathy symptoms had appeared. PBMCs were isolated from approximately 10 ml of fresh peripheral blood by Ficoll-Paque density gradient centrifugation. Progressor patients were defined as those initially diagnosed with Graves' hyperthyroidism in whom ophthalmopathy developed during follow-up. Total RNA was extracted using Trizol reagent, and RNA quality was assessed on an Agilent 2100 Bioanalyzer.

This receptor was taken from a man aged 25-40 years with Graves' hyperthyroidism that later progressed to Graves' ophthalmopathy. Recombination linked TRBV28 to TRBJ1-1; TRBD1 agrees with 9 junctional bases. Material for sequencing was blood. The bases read TGTGCCAGCAGTGACACAGGGGGCTATATGAACACTGAAGCTTTCTTT. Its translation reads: CASSDTGGYMNTEAFF.